The 18 T cell receptor beta chains below were found in one sample sequenced in a study of blood T cell repertoires in COVID-19. Produced via immunoSEQ multiplex PCR; TCRdb's table is partial and in-frame only. The sample has about 160,000 clones, about 86% seen once. The material sequenced was peripheral blood. These TCRs come from a woman aged 70-85 years with acute or convalescent COVID-19.

The chain joins TRBV9 to TRBJ2-2; no clear D gene. V was shortened by 3 bases and J by 4 bases, with 10 bases between the two germline ends. The CDR3 is made up of 14 amino acids. Germline lookup yields CDR1 SGDLS and CDR2 YYNGEE. CDR3 loop: CASSERQPTGELFF. CDR3 sequence (DNA): TGTGCCAGCAGCGAGAGACAACCCACCGGGGAGCTGTTTTTT.

This clone was seen a handful of times. The chain links TRBV29-1 to TRBJ1-2; TRBD1 matches at 7 bases. This CDR3 region has 12 residues. Germline CDR1 and CDR2: SQVTM and ANQGSEA. The J segment lost 2 bases and the V segment lost 3 bases, leaving 0 bases of the junction unmatched. CDR3 coding DNA: TGCAGCGTTGAGGGACAGAACTATGGCTACACCTTC. Its translation: CSVEGQNYGYTF.

The chain uses TRBV6-5 and TRBJ1-5; 7 bases align to TRBD1. Germline trimming cut 7 bases from V and 6 bases from J; bases unmatched to any gene: 6. The germline gives CDR1 MNHEY, CDR2 SVGAGI. This CDR3 contains 13 residues. CDR3 residues: CASITGAGQPQHF. The DNA of the CDR3 is TGTGCCAGCATCACAGGGGCGGGTCAGCCCCAGCATTTT.

This clone was seen once. V is TRBV14 and J is TRBJ2-7, with TRBD2 matching 9 bases. The CDR3 contains 18 residues. The V gene end was trimmed by 2 bases and the J gene end by 2 bases; junction bases not matched to a gene: 13. CDR1 is SGHDN, CDR2 FVKESK, per germline. CDR3 region: CASSQSHQLAGFTYEQYF. The DNA for the CDR3 is TGTGCCAGCAGCCAATCCCATCAGCTAGCGGGGTTTACCTACGAGCAGTACTTC.

The chain carries TRBV7-2 and TRBJ1-4; D remains ambiguous. Per germline, CDR1 SGHTA and CDR2 FQGNSA. V was trimmed by 2 bases and J by 8 bases, leaving 6 bases between them. The CDR3 is 12 amino acids. CDR3 sequence: CASSLPPEKLFF. Written as DNA, the CDR3 is TGTGCCAGCAGCTTACCCCCAGAAAAACTGTTTTTT. The variable domain in full, completed from reference TRBV7-2 and TRBJ1-4, reads GAGVSQSPSNKVTEKGKDVELRCDPISGHTALYWYRQSLGQGLEFLIYFQGNSAPDKSGLPSDRFSAERTGGSVSTLTIQRTQQEDSAVYLCASSLPPEKLFFGSGTQLSVL.

This clone was seen a single time. The chain employs TRBV5-1 and TRBJ1-3; possibly TRBD1 for D (6 bases). In germline, CDR1 is SGHRS, CDR2 YFSETQ. CDR3 size: 15 residues. Trimming removed 4 bases at V and 3 bases at J, with 14 bases between. The CDR3 DNA reads TGCGCCAGCAGCACTGGACAGACGAGTGGAAACACCATATATTTT. Translation gives CASSTGQTSGNTIYF.

This clone appeared a few times. The CDR3 DNA reads TGTGCCAGCAGTCTCAAGTCCGGGACACCGAGCTCTGGAAACACCATATATTTT. Translating gives CASSLKSGTPSSGNTIYF. The V call is TRBV6-6, the J call TRBJ1-3, with a weak D call TRBD1 (6 bases). The CDR3 is made up of 18 amino acids. V gave up 5 bases and J gave up 0 bases, with 20 bases separating them. Germline V CDR1 and CDR2: MNHNY, SVGAGI (reference sequence).

This chain joins TRBV5-8 and TRBJ1-6; a weak D match, TRBD1 (5 bases). CDR1 is SGHTS and CDR2 is YDEGEE in the germline V gene. The V and J ends lost 0 bases and 7 bases respectively, with 8 bases between them. This CDR3 comprises 14 residues. This CDR3 reads CASSLDRPNSPLHF. CDR3 nucleotides: TGTGCCAGCAGCTTGGACAGGCCCAATTCACCCCTCCACTTT.

The rearrangement uses TRBV21-1 and TRBJ1-1; the DNA was not compared with TRBD1, the D call given in the table. TRBV21-1 is a pseudogene. CDR3 size: 18 residues. In DNA, the CDR3 is TGTGCCAGCAGCAAAGCGGAAGGGGGCGTCCCCGTGAACACTGAAGCTTTCTTT. Translated, it gives CASSKAEGGVPVNTEAFF.

V is TRBV28 and J is TRBJ1-4; a possible D gene is TRBD1 (5 bases). The V end was cut by 8 bases, the J end by 2 bases, with 15 bases between. Germline assignment: CDR1 MDHEN and CDR2 SYDVKM. This CDR3 is built from 15 residues. CDR3 loop: CASGSSGRTNEKLFF. DNA for the CDR3: TGTGCCAGCGGGTCATCAGGGCGCACTAATGAAAAACTGTTTTTT.

The CDR3: CASSLGAARMNTEAFF. The DNA for the CDR3 is TGCGCCAGCAGCTTGGGAGCGGCGCGGATGAACACTGAAGCTTTCTTT. V and J are TRBV5-1 and TRBJ1-1; D unresolved. Per germline, CDR1 SGHRS and CDR2 YFSETQ. V gave up 0 bases and J gave up 0 bases, with 12 bases separating them. The CDR3 runs to 16 residues.

The chain couples TRBV28 to TRBJ1-1; D remains unclear. The germline CDR1 and CDR2 sequences are MDHEN and SYDVKM. The CDR3 covers 13 residues. V lost 5 bases, J lost 5 bases, and 12 bases lay in between. CDR3 amino acids: CASSDVSATEAFF. In DNA, the CDR3 is TGTGCCAGCAGTGACGTTAGCGCGACTGAAGCTTTCTTT.

The chain employs TRBV5-5 and TRBJ1-5; unclear D gene. CDR3 length: 14 residues. Germline CDR1 reads SGHKS; CDR2 reads YYEKEE (reference sequence). V was shortened by 6 bases and J by 0 bases, with 10 bases between the two germline ends. The CDR3, as DNA: TGTGCCAGCAAGCGGGAACATAGCAATCAGCCCCAGCATTTT. Protein: CASKREHSNQPQHF.

The J gene is TRBJ2-5, the V gene TRBV24-1; D not resolved. The CDR3 totals 12 residues. Germline-derived CDR1 and CDR2 are KGHDR and SFDVKD. The V end was cut by 9 bases, the J end by 5 bases, with 12 bases between. The CDR3 nucleotides read TGTGCCACCGGCGGCCCGGCGGAGACCCAGTACTTC. Protein sequence: CATGGPAETQYF.

The chain carries TRBV18 and TRBJ1-2; TRBD1 agrees at 7 bases. The J segment lost 8 bases and the V segment lost 1 base, leaving 10 bases of the junction unmatched. The CDR3 covers 15 residues. Per the germline V gene, CDR1 is KGHSH and CDR2 is LQKENI. CDR3 sequence (DNA): TGTGCCAGCTCACCACGGGCCGAGGGGGCTTGGGGCTACACCTTC. Protein: CASSPRAEGAWGYTF.

This clone showed up just a few times. The V gene is TRBV30, the J gene TRBJ2-7, with 7 bases fitting TRBD2. This CDR3 comprises 12 residues. Germline V gene sequence: CDR1 GTSNPN, CDR2 SVGIG (reference sequence). With V trimmed by 6 bases and J by 2 bases, 4 bases remained unmatched. This CDR3 reads CACGRLTYEQYF. In DNA, the CDR3 is TGTGCCTGCGGGAGGCTTACCTACGAGCAGTACTTC.

Only one count was recorded for this clone. The chain couples TRBV5-5 to TRBJ2-3; 10 bases match TRBD2. This CDR3 has 16 amino acids. The J segment lost 4 bases and the V segment lost 1 base, leaving 6 bases of the junction unmatched. Looked up from germline, CDR1 is SGHKS and CDR2 is YYEKEE (reference sequence). CDR3 amino acids: CASSLYQAGGADTQYF. In DNA, the CDR3 is TGTGCCAGCAGCTTGTACCAAGCGGGAGGGGCAGATACGCAGTATTTT. The entire variable domain, with the rest obtained from reference TRBV5-5 and TRBJ2-3, is as follows: DAGVTQSPTHLIKTRGQQVTLRCSPISGHKSVSWYQQVLGQGPQFIFQYYEKEERGRGNFPDRFSARQFPNYSSELNVNALLLGDSALYLCASSLYQAGGADTQYFGPGTRLTVL.

The V call is TRBV5-1, the J call TRBJ2-5; D is perhaps TRBD2 (5 bases). Per germline, CDR1 SGHRS and CDR2 YFSETQ. CDR3 length: 17 amino acids. V was pared by 5 bases and J by 5 bases, with 25 bases between. The CDR3: CASRRDPGSSLRETQYF. DNA for the CDR3: TGCGCCAGCAGGAGGGATCCCGGGTCATCCCTACGCGAGACCCAGTACTTC.